Presented here are 7 T cell receptor beta chains from one specimen sequenced in a study of CD8 T cells in ankylosing spondylitis. Study results and limitations: It appeared that ankylosing spondylitis blood was characterized by a TCR beta motif of fewer than ten highly homologous variants.

These receptors are not linked to any known antigen. TCRdb analysed the 5' RACE reads with MiXCR anew, one entry per CDR3 protein. Of some 840,000 distinct CDR3 sequences listed, about 11% are singletons. Sequencing was carried out using blood, either unsorted or a sorted T cell fraction (not recorded which). The source is a male donor with ankylosing spondylitis.

There are a few counts of this clonotype. CDR3 nucleotides: TGTGCCAGCTCGCCGGACAGGACCTACTATGGCTACACCTTC. Protein product: CASSPDRTYYGYTF. The chain employs TRBV18 and TRBJ1-2; 7 positions agree with TRBD1. The junction had 7 bases not matched to a gene; V was cut back by 6 bases and J by 3 bases. From germline, CDR1 is KGHSH and CDR2 LQKENI. CDR3 length equals 14 residues.

This clonotype was counted between two and nine times. This rearrangement joins TRBV6-5 to TRBJ1-5; D uncertain. Germline CDR1 and CDR2: MNHEY and SVGAGI. The CDR3 sequence is 14 residues long. The V and J ends lost 2 bases and 7 bases respectively, with 12 bases between them. CDR3: CASSYAGSNQPQHF. CDR3 nucleotide sequence: TGTGCCAGCAGTTACGCCGGTTCCAACCAGCCCCAGCATTTT.

This rearrangement joins TRBV6-2 or TRBV6-3 to TRBJ2-5; TRBD1 aligns across 7 bases. The germline V gene has CDR1 MNHEY and CDR2 SVGEGT. The J segment lost 2 bases and the V segment lost 4 bases, leaving 13 bases of the junction unmatched. This CDR3 contains 17 residues. The CDR3: CASSWSRPGQFQETQYF. CDR3 coding DNA: TGTGCCAGCAGTTGGTCTAGACCGGGACAGTTTCAAGAGACCCAGTACTTC.

This clonotype was recorded at least ten times. This chain joins TRBV20-1 and TRBJ2-7, with 7 bases that match TRBD2. The germline gives CDR1 DFQATT, CDR2 SNEGSKA (reference sequence). The CDR3 extends over 16 amino acids. V trimming: 5 bases; J trimming: 3 bases; junction bases outside the gene matches: 16. The CDR3 reads CSAEDLREWGFYEQYF. The CDR3 region has the DNA TGCAGTGCTGAAGATCTGCGGGAGTGGGGGTTCTACGAGCAGTACTTC.

The chain's CDR3 is CSAVPLPKDSLNYGYTF. In DNA form, the CDR3 reads TGCAGCGCTGTTCCCCTCCCCAAGGACAGCCTTAACTATGGCTACACCTTC. The chain combines TRBV29-1 with TRBJ1-2; maybe TRBD1 (6 bases). V dropped 7 bases and J dropped 1 base, with 25 bases sitting between them. In germline, CDR1 is SQVTM, CDR2 ANQGSEA. This CDR3 has 17 amino acids.

This clonotype was found many times. The chain carries TRBV15 and TRBJ2-2; 7 bases line up with TRBD2. CDR1 LNHNV and CDR2 YYDKDF come from the germline V gene (reference sequence). The J segment lost 7 bases and the V segment lost 0 bases, leaving 8 bases of the junction unmatched. There are 16 residues in the CDR3. The CDR3 sequence is CATSRELAVTGGELFF. CDR3 bases: TGTGCCACCAGCAGAGAGCTAGCGGTAACGGGCGGGGAGCTGTTTTTT.

This clonotype has ten or more counts. The V call is TRBV5-1, the J call TRBJ2-1, with D unresolved. The CDR3 sequence is 15 residues long. V shed 0 bases and J shed 4 bases, with 11 bases lying between them. CDR1 SGHRS and CDR2 YFSETQ come from the germline V gene. The chain's CDR3 is CASSLDRPTYNEQFF. The CDR3 region has the DNA TGCGCCAGCAGCTTGGATCGGCCCACATACAATGAGCAGTTCTTC.